This is a list of T cell receptor beta chains from one sample in a study of T-cell reconstitution after alpha-beta-depleted transplantation in children. Using its own MiXCR run on the PCR reads, TCRdb lists one record per CDR3 protein. Seen here are 90,000 to 100,000 distinct CDR3 sequences, about a quarter observed once, and the top ten hold over 20%. Here the sequenced sample was PBMCs, taken before TCRalphabeta/CD19-depleted stem cell transplant. These TCRs come from a boy aged 2 to 10 with acute lymphoblastic leukemia, due to receive a stem cell transplant. CDR3s leave out the opening cysteine and the closing phenylalanine or tryptophan. The order of the fields is clone size, J gene, D gene, CDR3 length, V gene, CDR3 protein. A D gene is named only where the DNA matches it firmly. Expanded clones are given a class, and other clones once, few, many or no size at all.

abundance: few
j_gene: TRBJ1-5
d_gene: TRBD1
len: 14
v_gene: TRBV7-2
CDR3aa: ASSLVGTGEGQPQH

abundance: -
j_gene: TRBJ2-5
d_gene: -
len: 14
v_gene: TRBV5-1
CDR3aa: ASSLARTGGPETQY

abundance: -
j_gene: TRBJ1-6
d_gene: TRBD1
len: 13
v_gene: TRBV6-1
CDR3aa: ASSQRDRVNSPLH

abundance: few
j_gene: TRBJ1-2
d_gene: -
len: 9
v_gene: TRBV6-5
CDR3aa: ASRGTYGYT

abundance: -
j_gene: TRBJ2-1
d_gene: TRBD2
len: 12
v_gene: TRBV3-1
CDR3aa: ASSFAGRGNEQF

abundance: -
j_gene: TRBJ2-2
d_gene: TRBD2
len: 17
v_gene: TRBV4-2
CDR3aa: ASSPGTSGGLGKTGELF

abundance: -
j_gene: TRBJ2-2
d_gene: -
len: 12
v_gene: TRBV5-1
CDR3aa: ASSQGLETGELF

abundance: few
j_gene: TRBJ2-1
d_gene: TRBD2
len: 17
v_gene: TRBV27
CDR3aa: ASSLFTSGGPNLNNEQF

abundance: -
j_gene: TRBJ2-1
d_gene: TRBD1
len: 15
v_gene: TRBV6-2/TRBV6-3
CDR3aa: ASRRGTGRADYNEQF

abundance: few
j_gene: TRBJ2-1
d_gene: -
len: 12
v_gene: TRBV5-1
CDR3aa: ASSPVGTTREQF

abundance: -
j_gene: TRBJ1-1
d_gene: -
len: 13
v_gene: TRBV7-2
CDR3aa: ASSLDGAPNTEAF

abundance: few
j_gene: TRBJ2-3
d_gene: -
len: 11
v_gene: TRBV29-1
CDR3aa: SVRITITDTQY

abundance: -
j_gene: TRBJ1-1
d_gene: TRBD1
len: 10
v_gene: TRBV20-1
CDR3aa: SAQQGFTEAF

abundance: -
j_gene: TRBJ2-1
d_gene: TRBD2
len: 13
v_gene: TRBV10-3
CDR3aa: AISDGTSGRAEQF

abundance: -
j_gene: TRBJ2-1
d_gene: TRBD1
len: 11
v_gene: TRBV3-1
CDR3aa: ASGQGAWNEQF

abundance: -
j_gene: TRBJ2-7
d_gene: -
len: 14
v_gene: TRBV3-1
CDR3aa: ASSRRGWANSYEQY

abundance: few
j_gene: TRBJ2-6
d_gene: -
len: 13
v_gene: TRBV9
CDR3aa: ASSERGSGANVLT

abundance: -
j_gene: TRBJ1-4
d_gene: -
len: 10
v_gene: TRBV5-8
CDR3aa: ASSRPNEKLF

abundance: -
j_gene: TRBJ2-1
d_gene: TRBD1
len: 11
v_gene: TRBV24-1
CDR3aa: ATSIDRGLGQF

abundance: -
j_gene: TRBJ2-5
d_gene: TRBD2
len: 13
v_gene: TRBV20-1
CDR3aa: SASPTSGGQETQY

abundance: -
j_gene: TRBJ2-1
d_gene: -
len: 9
v_gene: TRBV7-8
CDR3aa: ASSFEHEQF

abundance: few
j_gene: TRBJ1-2
d_gene: -
len: 10
v_gene: TRBV20-1
CDR3aa: SARRLGNGYT

abundance: -
j_gene: TRBJ2-6
d_gene: TRBD1
len: 15
v_gene: TRBV5-1
CDR3aa: ASSFRGQISGANVLT

abundance: few
j_gene: TRBJ2-7
d_gene: TRBD1
len: 14
v_gene: TRBV7-2
CDR3aa: ASSSRPSGQGHEQY

abundance: -
j_gene: TRBJ1-2
d_gene: TRBD1
len: 12
v_gene: TRBV12-3/TRBV12-4
CDR3aa: ASGLGQGAEGYT

abundance: once
j_gene: TRBJ1-2
d_gene: -
len: 10
v_gene: TRBV30
CDR3aa: AWSYGVYGDS

abundance: -
j_gene: TRBJ2-1
d_gene: -
len: 13
v_gene: TRBV20-1
CDR3aa: SARSLAEGAYEQF

abundance: -
j_gene: TRBJ2-7
d_gene: TRBD2
len: 11
v_gene: TRBV3-1
CDR3aa: ASSLGTNYEQY

abundance: few
j_gene: TRBJ1-2
d_gene: TRBD1
len: 12
v_gene: TRBV28
CDR3aa: ASSLRGGYYGYT

abundance: -
j_gene: TRBJ1-3
d_gene: -
len: 13
v_gene: TRBV24-1
CDR3aa: ATSDLRPSGNTIY

abundance: -
j_gene: TRBJ2-1
d_gene: TRBD1
len: 13
v_gene: TRBV5-1
CDR3aa: ASSSGTALHGEQF

abundance: -
j_gene: TRBJ2-3
d_gene: -
len: 11
v_gene: TRBV20-1
CDR3aa: SASRDRTDTQY

abundance: few
j_gene: TRBJ2-7
d_gene: -
len: 11
v_gene: TRBV5-1
CDR3aa: ASSFSGISEQY

abundance: few
j_gene: TRBJ2-1
d_gene: TRBD2
len: 14
v_gene: TRBV19
CDR3aa: ASRTGTSGIYNEQF

abundance: few
j_gene: TRBJ1-5
d_gene: -
len: 11
v_gene: TRBV5-1
CDR3aa: ASSSGRDQPQH

abundance: few
j_gene: TRBJ2-2
d_gene: -
len: 10
v_gene: TRBV5-1
CDR3aa: ASSFTAGELF

abundance: -
j_gene: TRBJ2-6
d_gene: TRBD1
len: 14
v_gene: TRBV7-8
CDR3aa: ASSSIRGLGANVLT

abundance: many
j_gene: TRBJ2-4
d_gene: -
len: 12
v_gene: TRBV5-1
CDR3aa: ASSLGGAKNIQY

abundance: once
j_gene: TRBJ2-1
d_gene: TRBD2
len: 10
v_gene: TRBV10-3
CDR3aa: AISAGTSRQF

abundance: few
j_gene: TRBJ2-1
d_gene: -
len: 9
v_gene: TRBV5-1
CDR3aa: ASIGINEQF

abundance: few
j_gene: TRBJ2-3
d_gene: -
len: 10
v_gene: TRBV19
CDR3aa: ASSQGGDTQY

abundance: -
j_gene: TRBJ1-1
d_gene: -
len: 13
v_gene: TRBV5-1
CDR3aa: ASSLSGGGGTEAF

abundance: -
j_gene: TRBJ1-1
d_gene: TRBD1
len: 12
v_gene: TRBV5-6
CDR3aa: ASSLFQGAGEAF

abundance: many
j_gene: TRBJ2-3
d_gene: -
len: 15
v_gene: TRBV9
CDR3aa: ASSVDGGAFSTDTQY

abundance: -
j_gene: TRBJ2-7
d_gene: TRBD1
len: 10
v_gene: TRBV3-1
CDR3aa: ASSWTGYEQY

abundance: -
j_gene: TRBJ1-5
d_gene: -
len: 13
v_gene: TRBV7-8
CDR3aa: ASSPGDLSNQPQH

abundance: few
j_gene: TRBJ2-1
d_gene: TRBD2
len: 15
v_gene: TRBV5-1
CDR3aa: ASSLVPGTSSYNEQF

abundance: few
j_gene: TRBJ2-7
d_gene: TRBD1
len: 13
v_gene: TRBV7-2
CDR3aa: ASSLLPGTGDEQY

abundance: -
j_gene: TRBJ2-5
d_gene: -
len: 13
v_gene: TRBV15
CDR3aa: ATSRDPTNQETQY

abundance: once
j_gene: TRBJ2-3
d_gene: -
len: 8
v_gene: TRBV28
CDR3aa: ASSRVTVD

abundance: -
j_gene: TRBJ2-3
d_gene: TRBD2
len: 14
v_gene: TRBV20-1
CDR3aa: SARVLGSGSRDTQY

abundance: few
j_gene: TRBJ2-5
d_gene: -
len: 13
v_gene: TRBV9
CDR3aa: ASSVGTLRQETQY

abundance: few
j_gene: TRBJ2-3
d_gene: -
len: 14
v_gene: TRBV4-3
CDR3aa: ASSQDWRDQTDTQY

abundance: -
j_gene: TRBJ2-6
d_gene: TRBD2
len: 16
v_gene: TRBV6-1
CDR3aa: ASSRRPSGSSGANVLT

abundance: few
j_gene: TRBJ2-5
d_gene: -
len: 13
v_gene: TRBV20-1
CDR3aa: SASGSGGGAETQY

abundance: -
j_gene: TRBJ2-1
d_gene: -
len: 12
v_gene: TRBV7-2
CDR3aa: ASVLGGANNEQF

abundance: -
j_gene: TRBJ2-7
d_gene: -
len: 12
v_gene: TRBV2
CDR3aa: ASSESSVGNEQY